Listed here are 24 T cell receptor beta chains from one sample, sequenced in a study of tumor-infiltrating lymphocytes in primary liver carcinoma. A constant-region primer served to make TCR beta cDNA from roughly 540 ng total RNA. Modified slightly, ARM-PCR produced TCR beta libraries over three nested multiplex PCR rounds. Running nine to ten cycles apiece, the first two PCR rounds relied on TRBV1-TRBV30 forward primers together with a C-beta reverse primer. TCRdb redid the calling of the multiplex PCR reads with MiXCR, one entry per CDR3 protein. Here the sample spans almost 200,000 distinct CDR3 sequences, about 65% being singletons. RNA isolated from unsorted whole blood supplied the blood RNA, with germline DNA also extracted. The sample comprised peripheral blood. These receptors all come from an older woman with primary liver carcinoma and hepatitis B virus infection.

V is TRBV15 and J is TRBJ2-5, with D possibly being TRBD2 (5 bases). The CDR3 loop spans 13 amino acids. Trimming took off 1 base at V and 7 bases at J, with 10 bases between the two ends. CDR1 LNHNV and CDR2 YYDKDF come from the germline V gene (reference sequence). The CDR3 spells CATSRGEWGTQYF. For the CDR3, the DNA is TGTGCCACCAGCAGAGGGGAGTGGGGGACCCAGTACTTC.

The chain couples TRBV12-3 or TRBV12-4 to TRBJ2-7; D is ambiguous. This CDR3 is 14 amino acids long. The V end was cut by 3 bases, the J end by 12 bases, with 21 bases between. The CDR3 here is CASSFGDHSYERYF. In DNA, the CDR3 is TGTGCCAGCAGTTTTGGCGACCACTCCTACGAGAGGTACTTC.

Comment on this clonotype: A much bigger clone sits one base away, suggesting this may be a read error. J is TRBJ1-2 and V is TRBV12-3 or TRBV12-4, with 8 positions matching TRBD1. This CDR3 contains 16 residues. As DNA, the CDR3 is TGTGCCAGCAGTTTGGGTTCAGGGGGCGCCTACTATGACTACACCTTC. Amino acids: CASSLGSGGAYYDYTF.

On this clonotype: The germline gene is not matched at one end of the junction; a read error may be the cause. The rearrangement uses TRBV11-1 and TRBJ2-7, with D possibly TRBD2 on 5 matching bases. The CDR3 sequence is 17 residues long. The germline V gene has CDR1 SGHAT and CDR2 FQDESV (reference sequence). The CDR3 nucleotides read TGTGCCAGGAGCTTAGGGCCGGCGGGTGAAAGCTCCTACGAGCAGTACTTC. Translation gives CARSLGPAGESSYEQYF.

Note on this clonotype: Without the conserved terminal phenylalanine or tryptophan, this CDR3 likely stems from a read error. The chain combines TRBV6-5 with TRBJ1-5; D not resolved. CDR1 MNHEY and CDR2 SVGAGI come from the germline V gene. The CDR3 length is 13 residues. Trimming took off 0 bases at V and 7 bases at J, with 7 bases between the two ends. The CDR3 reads CASSYSRSQPQHS. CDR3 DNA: TGTGCCAGCAGTTACTCGAGGAGCCAGCCCCAGCATTCT.

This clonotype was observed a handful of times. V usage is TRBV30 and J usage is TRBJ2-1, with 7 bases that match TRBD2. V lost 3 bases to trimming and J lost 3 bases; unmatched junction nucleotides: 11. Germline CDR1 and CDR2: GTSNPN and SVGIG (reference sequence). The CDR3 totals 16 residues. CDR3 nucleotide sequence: TGTGCCTGGAGCCCCCCGGGGTCTAGCGGCTACAATGAGCAGTTCTTC. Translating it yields CAWSPPGSSGYNEQFF.

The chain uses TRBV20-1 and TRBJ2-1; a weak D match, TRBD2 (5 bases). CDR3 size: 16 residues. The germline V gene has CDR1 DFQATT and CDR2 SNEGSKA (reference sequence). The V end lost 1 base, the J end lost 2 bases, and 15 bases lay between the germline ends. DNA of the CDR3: TGCAGTGCTAGAGTATTCGGTAGTAGCGCCTACAATGAGCAGTTCTTC. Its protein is CSARVFGSSAYNEQFF.

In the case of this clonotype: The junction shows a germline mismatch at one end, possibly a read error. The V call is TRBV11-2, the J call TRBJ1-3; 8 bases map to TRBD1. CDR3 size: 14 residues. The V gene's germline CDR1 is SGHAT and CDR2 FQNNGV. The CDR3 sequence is CASSDRTGRNSIYF. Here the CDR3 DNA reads TGTGCCAGCAGCGACCGGACAGGGAGAAACAGCATATATTTT.

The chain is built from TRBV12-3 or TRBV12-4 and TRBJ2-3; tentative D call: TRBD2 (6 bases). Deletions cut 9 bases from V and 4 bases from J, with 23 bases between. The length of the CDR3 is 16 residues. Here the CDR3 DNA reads TGTGCCAGTAGCCTCGCTAGCGTGAGGTTTGCAGATACGCAGTATTTT. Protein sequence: CASSLASVRFADTQYF.

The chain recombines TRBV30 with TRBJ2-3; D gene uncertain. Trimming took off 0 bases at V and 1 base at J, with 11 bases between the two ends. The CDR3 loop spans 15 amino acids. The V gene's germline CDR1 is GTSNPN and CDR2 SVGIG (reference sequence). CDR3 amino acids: CAWSVRDRGTDTQYF. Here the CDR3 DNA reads TGTGCCTGGAGTGTTCGAGATCGCGGCACAGATACGCAGTATTTT.

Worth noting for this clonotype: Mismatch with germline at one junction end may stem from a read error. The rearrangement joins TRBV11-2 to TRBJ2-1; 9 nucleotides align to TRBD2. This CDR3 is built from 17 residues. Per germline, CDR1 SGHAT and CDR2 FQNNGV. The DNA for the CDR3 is TGTGCCAGCAGCCCACAAGGGAGGCTAGCGGGAAGAAATGAGCTGTTCTTC. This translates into CASSPQGRLAGRNELFF.

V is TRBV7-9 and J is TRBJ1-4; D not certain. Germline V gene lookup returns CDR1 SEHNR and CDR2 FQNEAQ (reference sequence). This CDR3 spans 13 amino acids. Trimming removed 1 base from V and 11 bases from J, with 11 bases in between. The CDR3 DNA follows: TGTGCCAGCAGCTTAGGCGGGAGGGATAAACTGTTTTTT. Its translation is CASSLGGRDKLFF.

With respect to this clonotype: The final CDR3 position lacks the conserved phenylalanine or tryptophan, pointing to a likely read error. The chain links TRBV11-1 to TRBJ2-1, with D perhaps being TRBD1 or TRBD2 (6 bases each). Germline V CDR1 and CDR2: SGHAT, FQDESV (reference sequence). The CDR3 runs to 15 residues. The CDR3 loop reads CVSSLGGMTYNEQFS. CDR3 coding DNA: TGTGTCAGCAGCTTAGGGGGGATGACCTACAATGAGCAGTTCTCC.

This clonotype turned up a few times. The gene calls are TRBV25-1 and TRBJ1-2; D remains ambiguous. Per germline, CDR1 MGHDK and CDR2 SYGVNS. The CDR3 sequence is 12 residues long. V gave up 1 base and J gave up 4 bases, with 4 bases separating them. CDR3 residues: CASSEFPYGYTF. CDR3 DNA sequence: TGTGCCAGCAGTGAATTTCCCTATGGCTACACCTTC.

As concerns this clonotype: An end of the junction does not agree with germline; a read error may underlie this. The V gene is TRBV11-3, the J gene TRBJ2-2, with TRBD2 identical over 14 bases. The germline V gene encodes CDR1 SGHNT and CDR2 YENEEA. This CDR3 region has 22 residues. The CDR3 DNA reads TGTGCCAGCAGCTCTAGGACAGGGGGCGTCGGGACTAGCGGGAGAGGAACCTGGGAGCCGTTTTTT. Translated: CASSSRTGGVGTSGRGTWEPFF.

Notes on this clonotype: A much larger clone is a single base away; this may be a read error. The CDR3 nucleotides are TGTGCCAGCAGTTACTTTGGATTCGGGGAGCTGTTTTTT. It specifies CASSYFGFGELFF. The chain joins TRBV6-5 to TRBJ2-2; unclear D gene. Deletions cut 1 base from V and 7 bases from J, with 7 bases between. From germline, CDR1 is MNHEY and CDR2 SVGAGI. CDR3 length equals 13 residues.

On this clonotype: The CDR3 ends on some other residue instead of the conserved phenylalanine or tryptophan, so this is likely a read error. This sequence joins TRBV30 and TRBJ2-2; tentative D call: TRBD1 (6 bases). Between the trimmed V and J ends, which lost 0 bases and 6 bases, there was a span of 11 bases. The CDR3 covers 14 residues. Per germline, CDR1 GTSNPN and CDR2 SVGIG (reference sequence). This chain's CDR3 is CAWSVRTVSGELFL. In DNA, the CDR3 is TGTGCCTGGAGTGTAAGGACAGTCTCCGGGGAGCTGTTTTTA.

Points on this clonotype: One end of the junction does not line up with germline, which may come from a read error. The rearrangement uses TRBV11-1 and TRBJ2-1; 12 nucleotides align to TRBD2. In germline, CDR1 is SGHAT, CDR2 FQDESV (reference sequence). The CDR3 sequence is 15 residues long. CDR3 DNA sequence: TGTGTCAGCAGCGAGACGACTAGCGGGAGTGGTGAGCAGTTCTTC. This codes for CVSSETTSGSGEQFF.

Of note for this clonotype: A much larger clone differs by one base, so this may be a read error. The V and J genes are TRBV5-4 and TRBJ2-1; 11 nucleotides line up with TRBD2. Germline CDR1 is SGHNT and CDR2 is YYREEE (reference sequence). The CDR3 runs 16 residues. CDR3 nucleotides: TGTGCCAGCAGCCGAGGGACTAGCGGTTCCTACAATGGGCAGTTCTTC. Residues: CASSRGTSGSYNGQFF.

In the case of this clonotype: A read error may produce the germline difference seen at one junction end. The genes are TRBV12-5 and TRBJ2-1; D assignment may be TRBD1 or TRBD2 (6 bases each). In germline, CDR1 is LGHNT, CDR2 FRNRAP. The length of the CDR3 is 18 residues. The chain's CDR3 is CTSGLRLPGGVSSNEQFF. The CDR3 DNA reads TGTACTAGTGGTTTGCGCCTTCCCGGGGGCGTAAGCAGCAATGAGCAGTTCTTC.

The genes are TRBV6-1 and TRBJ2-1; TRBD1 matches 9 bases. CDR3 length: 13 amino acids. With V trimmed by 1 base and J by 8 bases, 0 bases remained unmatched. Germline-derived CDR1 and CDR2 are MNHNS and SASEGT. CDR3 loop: CASSEGTGDEQFF. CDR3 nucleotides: TGTGCCAGCAGTGAAGGGACAGGGGATGAGCAGTTCTTC.

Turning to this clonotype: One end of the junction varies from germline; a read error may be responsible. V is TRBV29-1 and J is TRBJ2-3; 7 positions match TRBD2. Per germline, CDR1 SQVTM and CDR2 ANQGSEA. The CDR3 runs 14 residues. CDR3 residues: CSVAGTNSSDMQYF. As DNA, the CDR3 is TGCAGTGTTGCGGGGACTAACAGTTCAGATATGCAGTATTTT.

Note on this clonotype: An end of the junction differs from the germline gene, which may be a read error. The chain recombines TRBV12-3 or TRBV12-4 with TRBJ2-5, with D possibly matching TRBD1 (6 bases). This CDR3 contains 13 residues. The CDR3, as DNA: TGTGCCGGCAGAGCCGGACAGTACAATGAGCAGTACTTC. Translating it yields CAGRAGQYNEQYF.

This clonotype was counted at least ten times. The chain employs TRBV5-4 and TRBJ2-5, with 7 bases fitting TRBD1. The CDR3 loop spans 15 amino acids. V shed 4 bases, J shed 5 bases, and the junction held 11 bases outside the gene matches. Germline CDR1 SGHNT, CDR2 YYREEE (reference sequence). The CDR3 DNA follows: TGTGCCAGCAGCAACGGACAGGATAGGAAGGAGACCCAGTACTTC. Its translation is CASSNGQDRKETQYF.